This T cell receptor beta chain was sequenced in a study of graft-versus-host responses after intestinal transplantation. Study-level background: Multivisceral, liver-intestinal, or isolated intestinal transplants were performed in recipients. Recipients were all induced with anti-thymocyte globulin, then given tacrolimus and steroids for 3 to 4 years. Study findings and constraints: GvH clones surfaced in recipient marrow, some emerging earlier in ileum or blood. Peak GvH clone levels in circulation were associated with early post-transplant HvG declines.

About this clone: Antigen specificity is unknown.

CDR1 SGHTA and CDR2 FQGNSA come from the germline V gene. V lost 5 bases to trimming and J lost 1 base, with 11 bases between them. This CDR3 region has 14 residues. This table comes from immunoSEQ multiplex PCR, and its TCRdb copy is limited to in-frame clones, with some not included. The sample gives roughly 120,000 clones, about nine tenths of which show up once; 0.18% is in the top ten. The chain combines TRBV7-2 with TRBJ2-5; possible D gene TRBD1, 5 bases. The receptor's source is a human donor who received an intestinal transplant. The specimen comprised unstimulated CD4+ T cells sorted from spleen or lymph node cells, sampled before intestinal transplant. As DNA, the CDR3 is TGTGCCAGCAGCCCCTTTGGGGCCCAAGAGACCCAGTACTTC. This gives the protein CASSPFGAQETQYF.